This T cell receptor beta chain was observed in a study of identical twins' blood T cells. Study observations and caveats: V gene usage reportedly matched far better within twin pairs than unrelated donors.

TCR cDNA libraries came from RNA via a modified published protocol. As originally analysed: Clonotypes per individual ranged from about 90,000 to nearly 500,000. TCRdb processed the 5' RACE reads anew with MiXCR; each CDR3 protein has one entry. Here the V and J calls rest on TCRdb's processing, not on the authors' analysis. The sample holds roughly 340,000 distinct CDR3 sequences; 28% are singletons and the top ten take around 5.6%. This clonotype was detected ten times or more. Its antigen is undetermined. This CDR3 has 14 residues. The germline V gene has CDR1 DFQATT and CDR2 SNEGSKA (reference sequence). With 0 bases removed from V and 3 bases from J, the gap between germline ends came to 9 bases.

The sequenced material came from PBMCs. The chain joins TRBV20-1 to TRBJ1-5, with no clear D. This receptor was taken from a woman aged 18-55 years in good health. In DNA form, the CDR3 reads TGCAGTGCTAGAGATCACAGCGTCAATCAGCCCCAGCATTTT. It yields the protein CSARDHSVNQPQHF.